This passage covers 18 T cell receptor beta chains from one sample sequenced in a study of cytomegalovirus exposure and HLA in healthy donors. The primer mix had 60 Vbeta and 13 Jbeta primers. The protocol was immunoSEQ multiplex PCR, while the TCRdb copy is restricted to in-frame clones and leaves out a portion. The sample includes roughly 120,000 clones, roughly 9% of them seen just once. Input material: PBMCs. These TCRs come from a woman in her 40s in good health and CMV-seropositive.

Here the CDR3 DNA reads TGTGCCAGCAGTTCGGGGAGCGGGGCCCTCACAGATACGCAGTATTTT. Protein sequence: CASSSGSGALTDTQYF. The chain employs TRBV6-5 and TRBJ2-3; 7 bases line up with TRBD2. The J segment lost 2 bases and the V segment lost 4 bases, leaving 9 bases of the junction unmatched. This CDR3 has 16 residues. CDR1 and CDR2 (germline): MNHEY, SVGAGI.

This clone occurred a few times. The chain links TRBV13 to TRBJ1-5; D remains unclear. V lost 4 bases, J lost 4 bases, and 11 bases lay in between. The germline CDR1 and CDR2 sequences are PRHDT and FYEKMQ (reference sequence). The CDR3 spans 14 residues. This CDR3 reads CASSSRRDNQPQHF. The CDR3 DNA follows: TGTGCCAGCAGCTCTAGACGGGATAATCAGCCCCAGCATTTT.

This chain links TRBV7-9 with TRBJ1-3; D is ambiguous. Germline V gene lookup returns CDR1 SEHNR and CDR2 FQNEAQ (reference sequence). This CDR3 has 16 residues. Trimming pared 2 bases from V and 0 bases from J, leaving 11 bases between. CDR3 sequence: CASSLSREDSGNTIYF. The CDR3 DNA reads TGTGCCAGCAGCTTAAGTAGGGAGGACTCTGGAAACACCATATATTTT.

V usage is TRBV2 and J usage is TRBJ1-5; D possibly corresponds to TRBD1 (5 bases). Trimming pared 6 bases from V and 0 bases from J, leaving 12 bases between. The CDR3 loop spans 15 amino acids. The germline gives CDR1 SNHLY, CDR2 FYNNEI. The CDR3 sequence is CASRAQTVSNQPQHF. The CDR3 nucleotides are TGTGCCAGCAGGGCCCAGACAGTTAGCAATCAGCCCCAGCATTTT. The variable domain in full, with the rest retrieved from reference TRBV2 and TRBJ1-5, is EPEVTQTPSHQVTQMGQEVILRCVPISNHLYFYWYRQILGQKVEFLVSFYNNEISEKSEIFDDQFSVERPDGSNFTLKIRSTKLEDSAMYFCASRAQTVSNQPQHFGDGTRLSIL.

This clone was detected a few times. This specimen includes other DNA sequences encoding the same CDR3. This chain's CDR3 is CASSPEAGFTEAFF. The DNA of the CDR3 is TGTGCCAGCAGCCCCGAGGCTGGGTTCACTGAAGCTTTCTTT. The J gene is TRBJ1-1, the V gene TRBV7-9; D not certain. V shed 5 bases and J shed 4 bases, with 14 bases lying between them. Germline values: CDR1 SEHNR, CDR2 FQNEAQ (reference sequence). The CDR3 is 14 amino acids.

This sequence joins TRBV15 and TRBJ1-1, with D hard to call. V lost 7 bases and J lost 4, with 16 bases in between. The CDR3 runs to 14 residues. CDR1 and CDR2 (germline): LNHNV, YYDKDF (reference sequence). The CDR3 is CATNFGSAGTEAFF. CDR3 nucleotide sequence: TGTGCCACCAATTTTGGGTCCGCGGGCACTGAAGCTTTCTTT.

V gene TRBV23-1 combines with J gene TRBJ1-5, with 9 bases lining up with TRBD1. TRBV23-1 is an ORF for which the function is uncertain. V lost 2 bases and J lost 4; bases outside the gene matches: 6. This CDR3 contains 16 residues. CDR3 DNA: TGCGCCAGCAGTCAAGACGGGACAGGGAGAAATCAGCCCCAGCATTTT. Translating it yields CASSQDGTGRNQPQHF.

The CDR3 sequence is CASSLRGQGTNEQFF. As DNA, the CDR3 is TGTGCCAGCTCACTGCGGGGACAGGGTACGAATGAGCAGTTCTTC. The chain employs TRBV18 and TRBJ2-1; 9 nucleotides agree with TRBD1. The germline V gene encodes CDR1 KGHSH and CDR2 LQKENI. V shed 4 bases and J 7 bases; nucleotides not matched to a gene: 8. This CDR3 is built from 15 residues.

This clone was counted a few times. At one boundary the junction diverges from the germline segment, which might be a read error. The chain combines TRBV29-1 with TRBJ2-5; possibly TRBD2 for D (5 bases). Germline-derived CDR1 and CDR2 are SQVTM and ANQGSEA. CDR3 length: 14 amino acids. The CDR3 sequence: CSVEDRDYQEAQYF. Written as DNA, the CDR3 is TGCAGCGTTGAAGATCGTGACTATCAAGAGGCCCAGTACTTC.

The table lists this clone with a few counts. CDR3 loop: CASSLAIGTGRDEQYF. The DNA for the CDR3 is TGTGCCAGCAGCTTAGCTATCGGGACAGGGCGCGACGAGCAGTACTTC. The chain joins TRBV11-2 to TRBJ2-7; 9 bases match TRBD1. Trimming took 1 base from V and 5 from J; bases not matched to a gene: 9. The CDR3 has 16 residues. Germline CDR1 and CDR2: SGHAT and FQNNGV.

This clone was recorded a few times. The chain carries TRBV5-1 and TRBJ1-2; TRBD1 is a possible D gene (6 bases). Germline V lookup: CDR1 SGHRS, CDR2 YFSETQ. V lost 4 bases to trimming and J lost 4 bases, with 26 bases between them. This CDR3 contains 18 residues. The CDR3 nucleotides read TGCGCCAGCAGCCCCCGACCGGGGACAAAAAACACCCTCTATGGCTACACCTTC. Its translation is CASSPRPGTKNTLYGYTF. Based on the CDR3 plus reference TRBV5-1 and TRBJ1-2, the full variable domain is KAGVTQTPRYLIKTRGQQVTLSCSPISGHRSVSWYQQTPGQGLQFLFEYFSETQRNKGNFPGRFSGRQFSNSRSEMNVSTLELGDSALYLCASSPRPGTKNTLYGYTFGSGTRLTVV.

The rearrangement uses TRBV7-3 and TRBJ2-3; D is uncertain. Germline assignment: CDR1 SGHTA and CDR2 FQGTGA. The ends were cut back, 5 bases at V and 5 bases at J, with 17 bases in the middle. The CDR3 has 15 residues. The CDR3 loop is CASSPSTGSGDTQYF. The CDR3 DNA sequence: TGTGCCAGCAGCCCGTCGACGGGTTCCGGAGATACGCAGTATTTT.

This clone was seen only a few times. The gene calls are TRBV5-1 and TRBJ1-1; 7 nucleotides align to TRBD1. Germline CDR1 reads SGHRS; CDR2 reads YFSETQ. The CDR3 runs 14 residues. V lost 6 bases, J lost 2 bases, and 7 bases stayed unmatched. The chain's CDR3 is CASNRGQYNTEAFF. The CDR3 DNA sequence: TGCGCCAGCAACCGGGGACAGTATAACACTGAAGCTTTCTTT. Full variable domain (outside the CDR3, taken from reference TRBV5-1 and TRBJ1-1): KAGVTQTPRYLIKTRGQQVTLSCSPISGHRSVSWYQQTPGQGLQFLFEYFSETQRNKGNFPGRFSGRQFSNSRSEMNVSTLELGDSALYLCASNRGQYNTEAFFGQGTRLTVV.

In this sample, this clone turned up a few times. This rearrangement joins TRBV29-1 to TRBJ2-3, with TRBD1 matching 9 bases. This CDR3 spans 17 amino acids. Germline loops: CDR1 SQVTM, CDR2 ANQGSEA. V dropped 1 base and J dropped 3; count of bases not matched to a gene: 11. The CDR3 region is CSVEGAFGQGSTDTQYF. The CDR3 DNA sequence: TGCAGCGTTGAAGGGGCCTTCGGACAGGGGAGTACAGATACGCAGTATTTT.

V and J are TRBV29-1 and TRBJ2-3; 9 bases align to TRBD1. This CDR3 is 14 amino acids long. V was pared by 6 bases and J by 5 bases, with 9 bases of the junction left unmatched. CDR1 SQVTM and CDR2 ANQGSEA come from the germline V gene. The CDR3 loop is CSVGQGIGVDTQYF. The CDR3 DNA reads as TGCAGCGTAGGACAGGGGATAGGGGTAGATACGCAGTATTTT.

This clone was seen a few times. The CDR3 here is CASSSGGPYEQYF. The CDR3 DNA is TGTGCCAGCAGCTCCGGAGGCCCCTACGAGCAGTACTTC. This sequence joins TRBV7-9 and TRBJ2-7; D is possibly TRBD2 (5 bases). Trimming cost V 4 bases and J 2 bases, with 9 bases left between them. The CDR3 extends over 13 amino acids. The germline gives CDR1 SEHNR, CDR2 FQNEAQ (reference sequence).

This clone was observed a handful of times. V and J are TRBV27 and TRBJ1-1, with TRBD1 matching 7 bases. The germline V gene has CDR1 MNHEY and CDR2 SMNVEV (reference sequence). V lost 1 base and J lost 3; bases outside the gene matches: 5. The CDR3 covers 15 residues. CDR3 nucleotides: TGTGCCAGCAGTTTATTGACAGGGAAGGACACTGAAGCTTTCTTT. As protein: CASSLLTGKDTEAFF.

This rearrangement joins TRBV7-2 to TRBJ2-1; D possibly corresponds to TRBD1 (6 bases). CDR3 size: 13 residues. Trimming stripped 1 base from V and 15 bases from J, with 16 bases between. Germline V gene sequence: CDR1 SGHTA, CDR2 FQGNSA. The CDR3 DNA follows: TGTGCCAGCAGCTTAGGGGGGCCGGTAAGGCCGTTCTTC. This encodes CASSLGGPVRPFF. The whole variable domain, remainder taken from reference TRBV7-2 and TRBJ2-1, is GAGVSQSPSNKVTEKGKDVELRCDPISGHTALYWYRQSLGQGLEFLIYFQGNSAPDKSGLPSDRFSAERTGGSVSTLTIQRTQQEDSAVYLCASSLGGPVRPFFGPGTRLTVL.